This entry features one T cell receptor beta chain sequence. Its antigen is still unknown. The record has no base qualities; no much larger clone is one base away. This record comes from a study of T cells in Graves' hyperthyroidism and ophthalmopathy (dated by TCRdb to about 2019). Regarding the research as a whole: Peripheral blood was collected at initial diagnosis, before any treatment. A discovery cohort of approximately 97 patients, approximately 45 with Graves' ophthalmopathy and 55 to 60 with stable Graves' hyperthyroidism, was used to find distinguishing TCR V-J signatures. Whether ophthalmopathy could be predicted prospectively was tested in an independent validation cohort made up of 18 to 20 hyperthyroidism patients plus 17 patients who later progressed to ophthalmopathy. The 100 or so discovery patients were divided at random into training and test sets in a 7:3 ratio. Thyroid tissue and blood T-cell repertoires from six or seven Graves' hyperthyroidism patients were also compared in the study. Once sampling was done, hyperthyroidism patients were given methimazole at a starting dose of 30 mg daily, whereas ophthalmopathy patients were given high-dose intravenous methylprednisolone. The paper describes TCR Vbeta CDR3 sequencing of about 140 peripheral blood samples, made up of roughly 40 ophthalmopathy patients, some 76 hyperthyroidism patients and roughly 17 progressor patients. The paper's findings and limits, for the study overall: Most expanded thyroid clonotypes (frequency above 0.001) were also detected in blood, a finding suggesting that blood repertoires may reflect thyroid immune responses. In validation, the model predicted progression to ophthalmopathy a median of roughly six months before onset, with about 64% sensitivity and roughly 79% specificity. Sample size was not statistically predetermined, and blinding of investigators to group allocation was not performed. A 13 V-J signature model separated ophthalmopathy from stable hyperthyroidism, with 87.88% sensitivity and roughly 81% specificity in cross-validation and 80%/75% in testing.

Taken from cysteine to phenylalanine, the CDR3 has 14 residues. Of the read, only the CDR3 DNA is kept; its 42 bases are in frame from base 1. The germline V gene sets CDR1 to SNHLY and CDR2 to FYNNEI. Relative to germline, V is missing 6 bases and J is missing 4 bases, with 6 bases of the junction outside any gene match. TCR beta CDR3 regions were amplified from RNA transcripts. A first-round RT-PCR of the TCR CDR3 used the HTBI primer set with the Qiagen OneStep RT-PCR kit. Libraries were constructed in a second round of multiplex PCR, after which size selection and purification were performed. The libraries were sequenced on an Illumina HiSeq2000 using paired-end 100 bp reads. The source study handled its data this way. Raw data were processed with SOAPnuke, discarding reads with adapters, uncalled bases, mean Phred below 15, or no exact constant-primer or identifier match. High-quality paired reads were merged using COPE v1.2.5, and each unique nucleotide sequence was defined as a clonotype. MiTCR v1.1 was used to align the clonotypes against IMGT TRBV, TRBD and TRBJ reference segments. The analysis was restricted to V-J combinations with a frequency above 0.0001, which together covered around 99% of the repertoires. A TCS score was defined as the ratio between F50 (clonal expansion) and ExV (chaos), using BLOSUM62-based TCRdist between CDR3 peptides within each V-J. Welch's t-statistics and random forest reduced just over 500 V-J features to 13, which were used in a naive Bayes classifier (R e1071). TCRdb trimmed public reads at Q25 via fastp, called clones via MiXCR and kept in-frame beta chains. Each CDR3 protein gets just one entry, which takes the most common genes and DNA from the rows behind it. The V and J calls reflect TCRdb's pipeline rather than the authors' work. In this sample the table shows about 96,000 distinct CDR3 sequences, about half of which occur a single time. Roughly 26% of the sample belongs to the ten largest clones.

Stable Graves' hyperthyroidism was defined as no progression to ophthalmopathy during 18 months of follow-up. The hyperthyroidism patients were between 18 and 65 years old and newly diagnosed, with a disease duration of less than 2 months. Exclusion was applied to patients with uncontrolled infections, other autoimmune diseases, pregnancy or lactation. Diagnoses were established on the basis of clinical symptoms, serum thyroxine and TRAb, thyroid ultrasound, and orbital computed tomography. PBMCs were separated from roughly 10 ml of fresh peripheral blood using Ficoll-Paque density gradient centrifugation. Total RNA was extracted using Trizol reagent, and RNA quality was assessed on an Agilent 2100 Bioanalyzer.

The receptor chain draws on TRBV2 and TRBJ1-5, with TRBD1 identical over 7 junction bases. Sequenced: blood. The source of this sequence is a woman in her thirties or forties with Graves' hyperthyroidism. In nucleotide form, the sequence is TGTGCCAGCAGCCGGACAGGCGGTAATCAGCCCCAGCATTTT. Translation gives CASSRTGGNQPQHF.